A single sample gave rise to the 19 T cell receptor beta chains below, sequenced in a study of T-cell memory formation after mild COVID-19. TCRdb processed the 5' RACE reads anew with MiXCR; each CDR3 protein has one entry. The repertoire holds about 110,000 distinct CDR3 sequences, with about a fifth as singletons. The sample consisted of PBMCs or a T cell subset sorted from them (not recorded which). These receptors all come from a man younger than 35 who had mild COVID-19 (a few samples of this study predate the infection). Cell type and time point are not known.

This chain uses TRBV27 with TRBJ2-7, with TRBD1 as a possible D gene (6 bases). Germline CDR1 is MNHEY and CDR2 is SMNVEV (reference sequence). The CDR3 has 14 amino acids. V was trimmed by 3 bases and J by 2 bases, leaving 11 bases between them. Written as DNA, the CDR3 is TGTGCCAGCAGTTTGTCAGGGGTCACCTACGAGCAGTACTTC. Protein: CASSLSGVTYEQYF.

This clonotype has just a few counts. V gene TRBV6-5 combines with J gene TRBJ2-7, with a weak D call TRBD1 (5 bases). CDR1 and CDR2 from the germline V gene are MNHEY and SVGAGI. Deletions cut 2 bases from V and 4 bases from J, with 12 bases between. There are 14 residues in the CDR3. The CDR3 region is CASSYGPGLYEQYF. As DNA, the CDR3 is TGTGCCAGCAGTTACGGCCCAGGGTTGTACGAGCAGTACTTC.

On this clonotype itself: Germline is not matched at one junction end, which may reflect a read error. The chain has TRBV25-1 and TRBJ1-1; 7 bases agree with TRBD1. From germline, CDR1 is MGHDK and CDR2 SYGVNS. The CDR3 consists of 13 residues. The CDR3 nucleotides read TGTGCCAGCAGTGACCCCGGGACAGACCGGCGATGTTTT. This gives the protein CASSDPGTDRRCF.

This clonotype was counted between two and nine times. The chain is built from TRBV29-1 and TRBJ2-7, with D possibly TRBD1 on 6 matching bases. This CDR3 has 12 amino acids. V lost 4 bases, J lost 2 bases, and 9 bases lay in between. CDR1 is SQVTM, CDR2 ANQGSEA, per germline. The CDR3 DNA reads as TGCAGCGTTGGCAGGGGCCCCTACGAGCAGTACTTC. Its protein is CSVGRGPYEQYF.

A few counts support this clonotype. The chain links TRBV4-1 to TRBJ2-7; D may be TRBD2 (6 bases). Germline loops: CDR1 MGHRA, CDR2 YSYEKL. The CDR3 consists of 15 residues. V was trimmed by 3 bases and J by 3 bases, leaving 15 bases between them. CDR3: CASSQVLAENYEQYF. The CDR3 nucleotides read TGCGCCAGCAGCCAGGTACTAGCTGAGAACTACGAGCAGTACTTC.

The chain combines TRBV29-1 with TRBJ2-5; the D is unclear. V lost 7 bases and J 3 bases, leaving 15 bases between the germline ends. This CDR3 spans 13 amino acids. The germline CDR1 and CDR2 sequences are SQVTM and ANQGSEA. The CDR3 DNA sequence: TGCAGCGGGGAACACGGAAGGGAAGAGACCCAGTACTTC. Its protein is CSGEHGREETQYF. The variable domain in full, with the rest retrieved from reference TRBV29-1 and TRBJ2-5, is SAVISQKPSRDICQRGTSLTIQCQVDSQVTMMFWYRQQPGQSLTLIATANQGSEATYESGFVIDKFPISRPNLTFSTLTVSNMSPEDSSIYLCSGEHGREETQYFGPGTRLLVL.

V usage is TRBV4-2 and J usage is TRBJ2-1; D may be TRBD2 (7 bases). The germline gives CDR1 LGHNA, CDR2 YNFKEQ. The CDR3 covers 17 residues. Between the trimmed V and J ends, which lost 3 bases and 9 bases, there was a span of 24 bases. CDR3 in amino acids: CASSQARPMRGGAEQFF. CDR3 DNA: TGTGCCAGCAGCCAGGCGCGCCCCATGAGAGGGGGGGCTGAGCAGTTCTTC.

The chain links TRBV12-3 or TRBV12-4 to TRBJ1-2; D gene ambiguous. The CDR3 runs 11 residues. V was shortened by 8 bases and J by 4 bases, with 8 bases between the two germline ends. CDR3 amino acids: CASGEIYGYTF. The CDR3 nucleotides are TGTGCCAGCGGGGAGATCTATGGCTACACCTTC.

This rearrangement joins TRBV5-1 to TRBJ1-5; no firm D call. The CDR3 loop spans 13 amino acids. V lost 2 bases and J 7 bases, leaving 10 bases between the germline ends. Germline loops: CDR1 SGHRS, CDR2 YFSETQ. The CDR3 sequence is CASSLRGYQPQHF. The CDR3 DNA reads as TGCGCCAGCAGCTTACGGGGTTACCAGCCCCAGCATTTT.

J is TRBJ1-6 and V is TRBV23-1; 7 bases line up with TRBD1. TRBV23-1 is known as an ORF, though its function is uncertain. J lost 0 bases, V lost 5 bases, and 4 bases had no gene match. This CDR3 contains 16 residues. CDR3 in DNA: TGCGCCAGCAGTTTCTGGGACAGCTCCTATAATTCACCCCTCCACTTT. It translates to CASSFWDSSYNSPLHF.

This chain joins TRBV29-1 and TRBJ1-2; 7 bases are shared with TRBD1. This CDR3 has 13 residues. Germline V gives CDR1 SQVTM, CDR2 ANQGSEA. Germline trimming cut 5 bases from V and 2 bases from J; bases unmatched to any gene: 5. The CDR3 DNA reads TGCAGCGTTCCGGGACAGCTAAACTATGGCTACACCTTC. This sequence encodes CSVPGQLNYGYTF.

This chain's CDR3 is CATSRATGVGEQYV. In DNA form, the CDR3 reads TGTGCCACCAGCAGAGCCACAGGGGTTGGGGAGCAGTACGTC. V usage is TRBV15 and J usage is TRBJ2-7; 7 nucleotides line up with TRBD1. Germline assignment: CDR1 LNHNV and CDR2 YYDKDF (reference sequence). V trimming: 1 base; J trimming: 7 bases; junction bases outside the gene matches: 7. CDR3 length: 14 residues.

This clonotype was counted only a few times. The rearrangement uses TRBV7-6 and TRBJ2-7, with D unresolved. Germline V lookup: CDR1 SGHVS, CDR2 FNYEAQ. This CDR3 has 14 amino acids. Between the trimmed V and J ends, which lost 4 bases and 7 bases, there was a span of 17 bases. Here the CDR3 DNA reads TGTGCCAGCAGCTCCGGGCCCCAATCTCTGGAGCAGTACTTC. Translated: CASSSGPQSLEQYF.

This clonotype was recorded a few times. This chain uses TRBV7-9 with TRBJ2-2, with D hard to call. Germline V lookup: CDR1 SEHNR, CDR2 FQNEAQ (reference sequence). The CDR3 length is 13 residues. Written as DNA, the CDR3 is TGTGCATATGGAGACGCGAACACCGGGGAGCTGTTTTTT. Translating it yields CAYGDANTGELFF.

The chain carries TRBV12-3 or TRBV12-4 and TRBJ2-3, with D tentatively TRBD1 or TRBD2 (5 bases each). V lost 5 bases to trimming and J lost 6 bases, with 21 bases between them. This CDR3 has 16 amino acids. The CDR3 DNA sequence: TGTGCCAGCAGTGGCCCCTCGGGACCCCTTGGGGATACGCAGTATTTT. Protein: CASSGPSGPLGDTQYF.

In its sample, this clonotype was seen a few times. The chain has TRBV20-1 and TRBJ2-5; TRBD1 agrees at 11 bases. Germline CDR1 and CDR2: DFQATT and SNEGSKA (reference sequence). This CDR3 is 16 amino acids long. V shed 3 bases and J 5 bases; nucleotides not matched to a gene: 11. CDR3 DNA: TGCAGTGCTAGTTCATACCGGGACAGGGGGTTGGAGACCCAGTACTTC. It yields the protein CSASSYRDRGLETQYF.

The gene calls are TRBV29-1 and TRBJ2-7, with 8 nucleotides matching TRBD1. The CDR3 has 13 residues. Unmatched junction bases numbered 6, after V lost 3 bases and J lost 5 bases. Per the germline V gene, CDR1 is SQVTM and CDR2 is ANQGSEA. The CDR3 bases are TGCAGCGTTGACCCCGGGACAGGTGACGAGCAGTACTTC. It specifies CSVDPGTGDEQYF.

CDR3 coding DNA: TGTGCCAGCAGTTGGGAGGGAGACATTCAGTACTTC. Its protein is CASSWEGDIQYF. This chain uses TRBV12-3 or TRBV12-4 with TRBJ2-4; TRBD2 aligns across 7 bases. The CDR3 sequence is 12 residues long. With 4 bases clipped from V and 8 bases from J, the junction kept 2 bases outside the gene matches.

The rearrangement joins TRBV20-1 to TRBJ2-3; D may match TRBD1 or TRBD2 (5 bases each). The CDR3 is 15 amino acids. Germline V lookup: CDR1 DFQATT, CDR2 SNEGSKA (reference sequence). V was clipped by 0 bases and J by 0 bases, with 10 bases between them. This CDR3 reads CSARDPRGSTDTQYF. The CDR3 nucleotides read TGCAGTGCTAGAGATCCGAGGGGAAGCACAGATACGCAGTATTTT.